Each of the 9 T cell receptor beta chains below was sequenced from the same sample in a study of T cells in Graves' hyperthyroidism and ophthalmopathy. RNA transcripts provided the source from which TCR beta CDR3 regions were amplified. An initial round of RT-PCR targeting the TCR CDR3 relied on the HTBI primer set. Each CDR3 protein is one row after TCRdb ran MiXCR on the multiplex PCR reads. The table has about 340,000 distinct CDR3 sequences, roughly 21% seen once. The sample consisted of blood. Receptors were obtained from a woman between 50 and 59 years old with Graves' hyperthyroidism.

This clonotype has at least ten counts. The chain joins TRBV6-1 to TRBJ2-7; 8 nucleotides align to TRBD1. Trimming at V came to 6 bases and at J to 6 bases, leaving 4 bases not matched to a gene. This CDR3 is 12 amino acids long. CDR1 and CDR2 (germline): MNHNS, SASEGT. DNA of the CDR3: TGTGCCAGCAGGGACAGGGCGGCCGAGCAGTACTTC. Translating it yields CASRDRAAEQYF.

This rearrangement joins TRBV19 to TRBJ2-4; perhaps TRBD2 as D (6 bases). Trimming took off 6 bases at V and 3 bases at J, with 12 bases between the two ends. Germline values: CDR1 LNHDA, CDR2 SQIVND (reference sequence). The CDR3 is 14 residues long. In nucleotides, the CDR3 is TGTGCCAGTAGACACACCGGGGGCAAAAACATTCAGTACTTC. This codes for CASRHTGGKNIQYF.

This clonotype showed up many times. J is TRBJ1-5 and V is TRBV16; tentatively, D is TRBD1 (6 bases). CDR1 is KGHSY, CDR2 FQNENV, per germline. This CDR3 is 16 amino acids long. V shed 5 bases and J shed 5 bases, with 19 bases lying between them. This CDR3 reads CASSRTISTGHQPQHF. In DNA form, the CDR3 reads TGTGCCAGCAGCAGGACAATAAGTACAGGGCATCAGCCCCAGCATTTT.

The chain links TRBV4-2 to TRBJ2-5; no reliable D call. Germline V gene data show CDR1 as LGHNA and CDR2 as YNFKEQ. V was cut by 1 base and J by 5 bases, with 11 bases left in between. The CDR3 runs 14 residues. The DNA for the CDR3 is TGTGCCAGCAGCCAAGGAAAAGTTGTTGAGACCCAGTACTTC. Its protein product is CASSQGKVVETQYF.

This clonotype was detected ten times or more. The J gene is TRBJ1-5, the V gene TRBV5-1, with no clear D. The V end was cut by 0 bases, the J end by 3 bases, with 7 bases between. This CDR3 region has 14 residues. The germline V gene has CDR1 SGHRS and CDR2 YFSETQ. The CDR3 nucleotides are TGCGCCAGCAGCTTGGAGTCCGACAATCAGCCCCAGCATTTT. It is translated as CASSLESDNQPQHF.

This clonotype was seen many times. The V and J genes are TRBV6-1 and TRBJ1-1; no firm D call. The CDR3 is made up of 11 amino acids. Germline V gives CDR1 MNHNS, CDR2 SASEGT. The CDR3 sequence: CVIIGNTEAFF. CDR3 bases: TGTGTCATCATCGGGAACACTGAAGCTTTCTTT.

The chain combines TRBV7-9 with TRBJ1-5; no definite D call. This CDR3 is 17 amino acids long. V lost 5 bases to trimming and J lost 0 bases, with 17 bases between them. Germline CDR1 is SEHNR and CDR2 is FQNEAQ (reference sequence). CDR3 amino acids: CASSQRGLGDSNQPQHF. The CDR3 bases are TGTGCCAGCAGCCAAAGAGGTCTCGGCGATAGCAATCAGCCCCAGCATTTT.

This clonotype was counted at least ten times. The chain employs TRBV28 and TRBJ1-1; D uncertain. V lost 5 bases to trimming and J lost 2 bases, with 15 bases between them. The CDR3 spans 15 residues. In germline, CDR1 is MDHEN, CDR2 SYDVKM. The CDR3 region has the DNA TGTGCCAGCAGTCTCCGGGCCCAGGCTAACACTGAAGCTTTCTTT. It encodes CASSLRAQANTEAFF.

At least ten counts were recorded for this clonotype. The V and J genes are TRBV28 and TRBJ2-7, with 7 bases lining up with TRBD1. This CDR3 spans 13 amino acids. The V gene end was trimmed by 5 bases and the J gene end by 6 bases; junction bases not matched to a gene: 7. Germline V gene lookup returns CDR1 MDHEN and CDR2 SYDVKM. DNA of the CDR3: TGTGCCAGCAGTCCTCGGACAGGTCTCGAGCAGTACTTC. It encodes CASSPRTGLEQYF.